The T cell receptor beta chain under discussion was sequenced for a study of shared clonotypes between healthy human individuals. Method: immunoSEQ multiplex PCR; TCRdb's copy keeps in-frame clones and lacks some. The sample carries over 400,000 clones, 60% to 80% recorded once. This clone has at least ten counts. V shed 7 bases and J shed 0 bases, with 15 bases lying between them. The V gene's germline CDR1 is LNHDA and CDR2 SQIVND (reference sequence). The CDR3 loop spans 15 amino acids. The specimen was PBMCs. The chain recombines TRBV19 with TRBJ1-1; a weak D match, TRBD1 (6 bases). The TCR comes from a woman between 35 and 50 years old in good health. Some clones in this sample may be carry-over from other donors' samples. The CDR3 sequence is CASTPQGHLNTEAFF. The CDR3 DNA is TGTGCCAGTACCCCCCAGGGGCACTTGAACACTGAAGCTTTCTTT.